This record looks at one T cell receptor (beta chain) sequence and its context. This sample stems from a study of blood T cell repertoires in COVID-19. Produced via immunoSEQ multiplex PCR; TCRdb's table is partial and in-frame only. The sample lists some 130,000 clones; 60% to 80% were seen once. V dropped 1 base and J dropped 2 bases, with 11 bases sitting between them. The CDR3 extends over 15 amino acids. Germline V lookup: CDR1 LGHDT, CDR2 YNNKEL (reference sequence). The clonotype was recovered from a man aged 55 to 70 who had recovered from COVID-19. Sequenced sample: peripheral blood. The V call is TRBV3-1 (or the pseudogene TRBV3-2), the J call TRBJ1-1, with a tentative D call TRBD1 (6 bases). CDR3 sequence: CASSQALDSNTEAFF. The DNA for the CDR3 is TGTGCCAGCAGCCAAGCCCTGGACAGTAACACTGAAGCTTTCTTT.